This TCR beta chain was recorded in a study of shared clonotypes between healthy human individuals. Study details: Those who served as donors were a couple of women and a few men between the ages of 18 and 49. Findings and limits, study-wide: Several donors held 5% to 5.5% of naive CD4 clonotypes in common. As a rule, naive subsets had a larger estimated richness than memory subsets.

CD45RO-negative CD8 cells positively selected for CCR7 made up the naive population, which excluded terminally differentiated effector memory CD45RA+ cells. Details on this clone: As yet, its antigen is unknown.

Germline CDR1 is MNHEY and CDR2 is SMNVEV (reference sequence). Unmatched junction bases numbered 6, after V lost 1 base and J lost 6 bases. The CDR3 length is 16 residues. Genomic DNA from each subset was divided evenly over several immunoSEQ plates. This table comes from immunoSEQ multiplex PCR, and its TCRdb copy is limited to in-frame clones, with some not included. The repertoire consists of 550,000 to 650,000 clones, with roughly 96% occurring once and the leading ten covering about 0.12%. The sequencing input was naive CD8+ T cells sorted from blood. The TCR was taken from a woman aged 25 to 39 in good health. The chain links TRBV27 to TRBJ2-3; 11 bases are shared with TRBD2. The CDR3 here is CASSLWPTSGSDTQYF. The CDR3 bases are TGTGCCAGCAGTTTATGGCCCACTAGCGGGAGCGATACGCAGTATTTT.